Below, one T cell receptor beta chain is given with its context. Its antigen remains unknown. These data are taken from a study of beta chain features in type 1 diabetes. The wider study: In all, 107,917,701 sorted cells from all samples were analyzed. Study-level results: The VDJ junctions of type 1 diabetes patients carried fewer insertions and more deletions. A PCR bias possibly favoring shorter templates would apply equally to patients and controls.

V lost 6 bases, J lost 4 bases, and 18 bases stayed unmatched. Germline lookup yields CDR1 MDHEN and CDR2 SYDVKM. The CDR3 has 18 residues. Every isolated RNA sample was fully reverse transcribed, so sequencing captured expressed TCRB transcripts. Profiling relied on immunoSEQ multiplex PCR, and the TCRdb table lists in-frame clones only, not all of them. This sample has fewer than 900,000 clones, with around a sixth found just once. The sample consisted of naive CD4+ T cells from blood. The chain uses TRBV28 and TRBJ2-5; 9 bases match TRBD2. The clonotype comes from a woman between 18 and 30 years old in good health. CDR3 bases: TGTGCCAGCAGCGATGCTCGGGTCGGGAGCGGGAGGAGAGAGACCCAGTACTTC. As protein: CASSDARVGSGRRETQYF.